This TCR beta chain was captured in a study of OX40 agonist ivuxolimab in advanced cancers. On the study more broadly: Patients received ivuxolimab, an agonistic anti-OX40 (CD134) antibody. In three patients, partial responses were observed, one with hepatocellular carcinoma and two with cutaneous melanoma.

Some clones are missing from TCRdb's copy, which holds only in-frame ones; the method was immunoSEQ multiplex PCR. The table lists tens of thousands of clones, 85% to 90% of them singletons. The V end lost 5 bases, the J end lost 8 bases, and 8 bases lay between the germline ends. The CDR3 length is 11 residues. Germline CDR1 SGHTA, CDR2 FQGNSA. The origin of this receptor is an adult with an advanced solid tumor such as melanoma, head and neck, liver or kidney cancer. The chain is built from TRBV7-2 and TRBJ2-3, with D perhaps TRBD2 (5 bases). The material was CD4+ or CD8+ T cells sorted from blood, obtained in a trial of the OX40 agonist ivuxolimab. CDR3 nucleotides: TGTGCCAGCAGCCTCGCGGGTACGCAGTATTTT. Residues: CASSLAGTQYF.